Detailed here is one TCR beta chain. As yet, its antigen is unknown. The gene symbols are mouse symbols. Read coverage stops 4 residues before the CDR3 terminus; the germline J gene supplies the remainder. Trimming cost V 3 bases and J 3 bases, with 10 bases left between them. This CDR3 region has 14 residues. CDR1 and CDR2 from the germline V gene are LGHNA and YNLKQL (reference sequence). This specimen comes from a study of CD8+ T cells in alopecia areata. General study findings and limits: Sequencing of scalp tissue also captures the resident alphabeta T cells of normal skin.

RNA, once extracted, was reverse transcribed into cDNA for use as the sequencing template. TCRdb's table, derived via immunoSEQ multiplex PCR, lists solely in-frame clones and lacks some. There are around 6,300 clones in the sample, none observed a single time. Indicated time point: mouse skin 6 weeks after grafting, around onset of hair loss. The sequences come from skin, collected at week 6. The chain recombines TRBV5 with TRBJ2-5; tentatively, D is TRBD1 (6 bases). This TCR came from a C3H/HeJ mouse with alopecia areata. Strain haplotype at MHC: H2-k. The covered CDR3 bases are TGTGCCAGCAGCCACAGGACAGATCAAGAC. The encoded protein is CASSHRTDQD. The full-length CDR3 reads as CASSHRTDQDTQYF.